This T cell receptor (beta chain) stems from a study of early T cells in non-severe SARS-CoV-2 infection. Study at large: Investigators sequenced bulk RNA drawn from unsorted whole blood, and chains remained unpaired.

This clonotype occurred many times. What it binds is not known. CDR3 size: 17 residues. The V and J ends lost 0 bases and 5 bases, in that order; junction bases with no gene match: 11. Per germline, CDR1 MNHEY and CDR2 SVGEGT. Unique molecular identifiers were attached to individual cDNA molecules. TCRdb re-analysed the 5' RACE reads in MiXCR, keeping a single row per CDR3 protein. Among roughly 35,000 distinct CDR3 sequences listed, about 9.9% were seen once. Study-wide results and caveats: Using VDJdb, the matching emphasized anti-spike CD8 responses while missing private and CD4 specificities.

V usage is TRBV6-2 or TRBV6-3 and J usage is TRBJ1-1; 8 bases agree with TRBD1. Material: whole blood. The sequence was obtained from an adult who was a healthcare worker with PCR-confirmed SARS-CoV-2 infection or an uninfected control (not recorded which). Here the CDR3 reads CASSYSGRGRHGTEAFF. CDR3 DNA sequence: TGTGCCAGCAGTTACTCGGGCAGGGGGCGACATGGAACTGAAGCTTTCTTT.